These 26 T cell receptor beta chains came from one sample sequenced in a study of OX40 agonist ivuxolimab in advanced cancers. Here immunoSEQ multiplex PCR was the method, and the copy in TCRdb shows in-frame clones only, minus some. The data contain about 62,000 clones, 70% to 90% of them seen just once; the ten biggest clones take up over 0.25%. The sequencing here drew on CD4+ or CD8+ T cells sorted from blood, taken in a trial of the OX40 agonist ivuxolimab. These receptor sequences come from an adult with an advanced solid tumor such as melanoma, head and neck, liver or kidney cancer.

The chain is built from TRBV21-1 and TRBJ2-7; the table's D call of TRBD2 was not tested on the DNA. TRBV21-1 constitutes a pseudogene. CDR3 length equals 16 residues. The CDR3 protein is CASSKLDSGVAYEQYF. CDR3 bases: TGTGCCAGCAGCAAACTCGATAGCGGAGTAGCCTACGAGCAGTACTTC.

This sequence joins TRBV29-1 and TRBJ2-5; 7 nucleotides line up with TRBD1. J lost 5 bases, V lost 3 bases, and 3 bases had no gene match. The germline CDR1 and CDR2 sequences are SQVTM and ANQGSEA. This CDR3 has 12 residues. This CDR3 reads CSVDLGQETQYF. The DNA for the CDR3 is TGCAGCGTTGACTTGGGACAGGAGACCCAGTACTTC.

The CDR3 reads CASSAVTNEKLFF. In DNA, the CDR3 is TGTGCCAGCAGTGCAGTAACTAATGAAAAACTGTTTTTT. The rearrangement joins TRBV2 to TRBJ1-4; no reliable D call. The V and J ends lost 4 bases and 1 base respectively, with 4 bases between them. This CDR3 is 13 amino acids long. The germline V gene has CDR1 SNHLY and CDR2 FYNNEI. Drawing the rest from reference TRBV2 and TRBJ1-4, the complete variable domain is EPEVTQTPSHQVTQMGQEVILRCVPISNHLYFYWYRQILGQKVEFLVSFYNNEISEKSEIFDDQFSVERPDGSNFTLKIRSTKLEDSAMYFCASSAVTNEKLFFGSGTQLSVL.

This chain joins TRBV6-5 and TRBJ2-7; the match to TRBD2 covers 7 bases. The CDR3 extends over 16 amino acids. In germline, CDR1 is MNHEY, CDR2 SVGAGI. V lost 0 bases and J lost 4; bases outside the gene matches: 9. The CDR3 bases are TGTGCCAGCAGTTACTCGGCCACTAGCGCCGCTTACGAGCAGTACTTC. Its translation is CASSYSATSAAYEQYF.

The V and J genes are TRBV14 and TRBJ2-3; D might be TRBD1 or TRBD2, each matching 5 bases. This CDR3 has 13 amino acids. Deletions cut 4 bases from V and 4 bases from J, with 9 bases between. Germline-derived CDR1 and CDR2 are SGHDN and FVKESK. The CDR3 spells CASSPMGADTQYF. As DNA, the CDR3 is TGTGCCAGCAGCCCGATGGGGGCAGATACGCAGTATTTT.

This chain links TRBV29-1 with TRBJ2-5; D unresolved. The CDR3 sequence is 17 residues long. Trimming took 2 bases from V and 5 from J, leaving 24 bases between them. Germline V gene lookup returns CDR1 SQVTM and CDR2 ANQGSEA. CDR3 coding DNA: TGCAGCGTTGAAACATGGGCGGCCTACTCGGGCCGGGAGACCCAGTACTTC. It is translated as CSVETWAAYSGRETQYF.

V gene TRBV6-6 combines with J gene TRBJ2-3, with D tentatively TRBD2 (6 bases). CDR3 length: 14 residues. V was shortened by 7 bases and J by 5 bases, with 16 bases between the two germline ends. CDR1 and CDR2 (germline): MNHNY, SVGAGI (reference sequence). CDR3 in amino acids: CASISRGVGDTQYF. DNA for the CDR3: TGTGCCAGCATATCTCGCGGGGTCGGAGATACGCAGTATTTT.

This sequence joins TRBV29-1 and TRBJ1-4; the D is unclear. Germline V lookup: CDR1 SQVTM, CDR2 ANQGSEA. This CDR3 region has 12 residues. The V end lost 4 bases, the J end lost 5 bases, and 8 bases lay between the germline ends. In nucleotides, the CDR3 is TGCAGCGTTGTTTCGAAAAATGAAAAACTGTTTTTT. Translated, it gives CSVVSKNEKLFF.

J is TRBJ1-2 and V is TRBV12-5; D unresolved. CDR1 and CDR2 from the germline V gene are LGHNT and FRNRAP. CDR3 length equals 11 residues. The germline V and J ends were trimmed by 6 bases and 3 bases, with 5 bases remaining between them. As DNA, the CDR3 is TGTGCTAGTGGATCATACTATGGCTACACCTTC. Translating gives CASGSYYGYTF.

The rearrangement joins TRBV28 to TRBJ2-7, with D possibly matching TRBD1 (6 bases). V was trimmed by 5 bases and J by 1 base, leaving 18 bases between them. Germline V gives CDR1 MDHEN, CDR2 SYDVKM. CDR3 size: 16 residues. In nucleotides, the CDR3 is TGTGCCAGCAGTCCCACCCAGGGGTTTTCGTCCTACGAGCAGTACTTC. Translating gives CASSPTQGFSSYEQYF.

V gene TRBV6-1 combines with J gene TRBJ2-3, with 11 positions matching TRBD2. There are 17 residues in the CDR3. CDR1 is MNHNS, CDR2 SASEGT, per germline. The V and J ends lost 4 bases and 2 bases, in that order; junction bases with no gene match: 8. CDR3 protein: CASSVSGTSGSTDTQYF. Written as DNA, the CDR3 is TGTGCCAGCAGTGTATCCGGGACTAGCGGATCCACAGATACGCAGTATTTT.

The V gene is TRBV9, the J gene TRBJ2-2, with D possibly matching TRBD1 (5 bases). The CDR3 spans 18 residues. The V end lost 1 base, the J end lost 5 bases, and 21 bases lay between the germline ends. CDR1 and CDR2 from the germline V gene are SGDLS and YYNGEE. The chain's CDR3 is CASSVLLSPHRGTGELFF. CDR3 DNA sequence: TGTGCCAGCAGCGTATTGCTATCTCCCCATAGGGGTACCGGGGAGCTGTTTTTT.

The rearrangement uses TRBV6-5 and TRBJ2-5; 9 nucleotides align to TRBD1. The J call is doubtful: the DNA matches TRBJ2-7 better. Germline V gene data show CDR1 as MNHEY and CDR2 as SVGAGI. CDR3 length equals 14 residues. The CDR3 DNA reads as TGTGCCAGCTCGCGGGACAGGGCCTTTTACGAGCAGTACTTC. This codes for CASSRDRAFYEQYF.

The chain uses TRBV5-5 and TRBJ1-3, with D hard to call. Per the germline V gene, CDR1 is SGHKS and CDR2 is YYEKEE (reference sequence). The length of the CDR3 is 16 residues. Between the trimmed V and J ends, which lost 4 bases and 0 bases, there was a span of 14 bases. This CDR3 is CASSPAHLSSGNTIYF. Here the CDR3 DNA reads TGTGCCAGCAGCCCTGCGCACCTTAGCTCTGGAAACACCATATATTTT.

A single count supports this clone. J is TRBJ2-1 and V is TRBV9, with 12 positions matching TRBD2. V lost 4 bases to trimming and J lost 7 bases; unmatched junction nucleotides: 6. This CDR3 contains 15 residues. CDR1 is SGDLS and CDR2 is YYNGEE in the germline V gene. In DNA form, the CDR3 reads TGTGCCAGCAGCATAGGACTAGCGGGGCAGAATGAGCAGTTCTTC. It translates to CASSIGLAGQNEQFF.

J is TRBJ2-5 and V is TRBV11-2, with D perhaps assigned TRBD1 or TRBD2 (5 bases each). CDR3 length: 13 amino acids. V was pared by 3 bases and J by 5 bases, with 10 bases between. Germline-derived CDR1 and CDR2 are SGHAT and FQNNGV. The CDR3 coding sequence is TGTGCCAGCAGCTTTGGGGGTGGGGAGACCCAGTACTTC. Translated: CASSFGGGETQYF.

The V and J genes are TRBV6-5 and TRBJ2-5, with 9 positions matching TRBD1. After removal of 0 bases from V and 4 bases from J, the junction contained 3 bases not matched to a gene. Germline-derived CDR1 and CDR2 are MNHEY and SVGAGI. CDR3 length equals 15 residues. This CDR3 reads CASSYSGTGRETQYF. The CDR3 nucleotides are TGTGCCAGCAGTTACTCCGGGACAGGGCGAGAGACCCAGTACTTC.

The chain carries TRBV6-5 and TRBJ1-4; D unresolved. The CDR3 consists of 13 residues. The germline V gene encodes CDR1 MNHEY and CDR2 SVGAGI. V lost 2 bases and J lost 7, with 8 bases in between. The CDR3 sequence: CASSYRPFEKLFF. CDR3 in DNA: TGTGCCAGCAGTTACAGGCCATTTGAAAAACTGTTTTTT.

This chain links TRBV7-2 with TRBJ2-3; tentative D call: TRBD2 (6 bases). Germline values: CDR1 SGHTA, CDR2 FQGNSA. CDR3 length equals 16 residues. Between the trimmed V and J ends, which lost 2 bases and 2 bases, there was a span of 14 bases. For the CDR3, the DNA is TGTGCCAGCAGCTTACAAAGCGGGCGACCCACAGATACGCAGTATTTT. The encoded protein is CASSLQSGRPTDTQYF.

CDR3 in DNA: TGTGCCAGCAGCACCCGGACTAGCGGCCACAATGAGCAGTTCTTC. The encoded protein is CASSTRTSGHNEQFF. The chain links TRBV7-2 to TRBJ2-1; 10 bases fit TRBD2. J gave up 5 bases and V 5 bases, and 6 bases lay outside the gene matches. This CDR3 is 15 amino acids long. Germline loops: CDR1 SGHTA, CDR2 FQGNSA.

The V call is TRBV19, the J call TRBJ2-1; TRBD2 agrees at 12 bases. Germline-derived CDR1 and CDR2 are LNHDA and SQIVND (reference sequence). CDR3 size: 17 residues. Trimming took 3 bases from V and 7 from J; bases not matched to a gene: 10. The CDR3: CASSMGLAGGPRNEQFF. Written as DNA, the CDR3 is TGTGCCAGTAGTATGGGCCTAGCGGGAGGGCCTCGAAATGAGCAGTTCTTC.

DNA for the CDR3: TGTGCCAGCAGCTTGGTGGGACAGGGGGCGTCCCAAGAGACCCAGTACTTC. Its protein product is CASSLVGQGASQETQYF. The chain recombines TRBV5-4 with TRBJ2-5, with 12 bases lining up with TRBD1. CDR3 length: 17 residues. J was trimmed by 1 base and V by 0 bases; bases with no gene match: 4. Germline lookup yields CDR1 SGHNT and CDR2 YYREEE (reference sequence).

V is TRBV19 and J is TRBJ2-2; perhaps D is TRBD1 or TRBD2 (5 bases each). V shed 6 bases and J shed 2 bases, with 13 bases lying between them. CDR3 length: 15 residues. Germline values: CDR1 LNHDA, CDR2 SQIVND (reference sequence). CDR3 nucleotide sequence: TGTGCCAGTAGGGCCGGGACGGCTAACACCGGGGAGCTGTTTTTT. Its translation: CASRAGTANTGELFF.

Here the CDR3 reads CASRTGTGGEKLFF. DNA for the CDR3: TGTGCCAGCAGGACCGGGACAGGGGGTGAAAAACTGTTTTTT. This sequence joins TRBV6-1 and TRBJ1-4, with TRBD1 identical over 11 bases. This CDR3 is 14 amino acids long. The V and J ends lost 6 bases and 7 bases, in that order; junction bases with no gene match: 4. Germline V CDR1 and CDR2: MNHNS, SASEGT.

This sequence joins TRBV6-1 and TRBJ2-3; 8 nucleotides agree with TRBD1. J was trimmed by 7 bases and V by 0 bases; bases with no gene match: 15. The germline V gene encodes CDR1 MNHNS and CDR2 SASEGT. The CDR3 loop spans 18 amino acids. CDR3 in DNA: TGTGCCAGCAGTGAAGCAGGTTTTTGGGGCAGGGGGCATCATACGCAGTATTTT. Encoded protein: CASSEAGFWGRGHHTQYF.

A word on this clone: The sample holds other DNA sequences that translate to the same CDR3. CDR3 sequence reads: CASSPTTNQPQHF. The CDR3, as DNA: TGTGCCAGTAGCCCTACAACCAATCAGCCCCAGCATTTT. This chain links TRBV19 with TRBJ1-5; D is unresolved. Germline V CDR1 and CDR2: LNHDA, SQIVND (reference sequence). The length of the CDR3 is 13 residues. V dropped 6 bases and J dropped 3 bases, with 9 bases sitting between them. Supplemented by reference TRBV19 and TRBJ1-5, the full variable domain reads DGGITQSPKYLFRKEGQNVTLSCEQNLNHDAMYWYRQDPGQGLRLIYYSQIVNDFQKGDIAEGYSVSREKKESFPLTVTSAQKNPTAFYLCASSPTTNQPQHFGDGTRLSIL.